This T cell receptor beta chain was found in a study of cytotoxic CD8 clonotypes in ibrutinib-treated CLL. Some clones are missing from TCRdb's copy, which holds only in-frame ones; the method was immunoSEQ multiplex PCR. The sample has 20,000 to 30,000 clones, about 67% seen once. Germline assignment: CDR1 MDHEN and CDR2 SYDVKM. The CDR3 is made up of 16 amino acids. V lost 3 bases and J lost 3; bases outside the gene matches: 10. The chain carries TRBV28 and TRBJ1-2; 7 nucleotides agree with TRBD1. The TCR originated in a human donor with chronic lymphocytic leukemia. The specimen comprised PBMCs, sampled after 12 months of ibrutinib treatment. This CDR3 is CASSFGRETGDYGYTF. The CDR3 nucleotides read TGTGCCAGCAGTTTTGGCCGAGAAACAGGGGACTATGGCTACACCTTC.